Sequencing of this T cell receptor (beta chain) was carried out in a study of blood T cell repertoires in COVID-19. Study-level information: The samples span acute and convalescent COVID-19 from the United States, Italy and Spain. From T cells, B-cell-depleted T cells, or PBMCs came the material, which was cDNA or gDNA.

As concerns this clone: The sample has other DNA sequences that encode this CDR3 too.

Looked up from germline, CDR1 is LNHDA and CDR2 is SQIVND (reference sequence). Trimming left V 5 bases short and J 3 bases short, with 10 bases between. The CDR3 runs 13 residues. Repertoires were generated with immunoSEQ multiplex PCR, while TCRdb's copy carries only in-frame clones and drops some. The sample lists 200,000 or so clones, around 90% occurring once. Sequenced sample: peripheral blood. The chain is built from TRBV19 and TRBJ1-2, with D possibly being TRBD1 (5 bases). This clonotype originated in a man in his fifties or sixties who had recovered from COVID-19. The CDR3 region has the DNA TGTGCCAGTAGTTTTCGGGGGGACTATGGCTACACCTTC. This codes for CASSFRGDYGYTF.